The T cell receptor (beta chain) under discussion was sequenced for a study of regulatory T cells in long-lasting Graves disease. Time point: persistent/refractory GD, antithyroid drugs over 5 years with positive TRAb. The TCR library was made from RNA extracted from PBMCs. The EDTA tubes were filled with nine milliliters of drawn peripheral blood. Study results and limitations: Reduced TCR diversity was observed in persistent Graves' patients versus newly diagnosed patients.

TCR beta libraries were built with iRepertoire HTBI primers and Arm-PCR of CDR3 regions. TCRdb used MiXCR to reprocess the multiplex PCR reads, holding one entry per CDR3 protein. The sample contains about 460,000 distinct CDR3 sequences, about 20% of which appear only once. V was pared by 8 bases and J by 5 bases, with 15 bases between. The CDR3 is 14 residues long. In regard to this clonotype: Antigen: not known.

The specimen was peripheral blood mononuclear cells (PBMCs), collected when the disease was refractory, from a patient treated with antithyroid drugs. The V gene is TRBV12-3 or TRBV12-4, the J gene TRBJ2-2; possibly TRBD1 or TRBD2 for D (5 bases each). The source is a female donor with Graves disease. This CDR3 reads CASRTLGETGELFF. The CDR3 nucleotides read TGTGCCAGCCGGACGTTGGGGGAAACCGGGGAGCTGTTTTTT.